The next 29 T cell receptor beta chains were all read from a single sample in a study of blood T cell repertoires in COVID-19. Sequencing used immunoSEQ multiplex PCR; TCRdb keeps in-frame clones, though not all of them. The sample holds about 130,000 clones; roughly 90% are singletons and the top ten take around 19%. The sample was peripheral blood. Receptors were obtained from a man in his fifties or sixties with active or convalescent COVID-19.

V usage is TRBV29-1 and J usage is TRBJ2-1; a possible D gene is TRBD2 (6 bases). Between the trimmed V and J ends, which lost 5 bases and 8 bases, there was a span of 13 bases. The CDR3 sequence is 12 residues long. CDR1 SQVTM and CDR2 ANQGSEA come from the germline V gene. In DNA, the CDR3 is TGCAGCGTTCACGCCGGGGGTCATGAGCAGTTCTTC. It codes for CSVHAGGHEQFF.

V is TRBV2 and J is TRBJ1-4; 9 nucleotides match TRBD1. Germline loops: CDR1 SNHLY, CDR2 FYNNEI. V lost 3 bases and J lost 5; bases outside the gene matches: 1. This CDR3 contains 14 residues. This CDR3 reads CASSDGTGNEKLFF. CDR3 nucleotides: TGTGCCAGCAGTGATGGGACAGGGAATGAAAAACTGTTTTTT.

The rearrangement links TRBV2 to TRBJ2-6; TRBD2 might be the D (7 bases). Germline CDR1 reads SNHLY; CDR2 reads FYNNEI. The V end was cut by 6 bases, the J end by 9 bases, with 18 bases between. The CDR3 covers 15 residues. The CDR3 loop is CASSQSTGLGNVLTF. CDR3 coding DNA: TGTGCCAGCAGCCAATCGACAGGACTAGGCAACGTCCTGACTTTC. Looking up the rest from reference TRBV2 and TRBJ2-6 gives the full variable domain: EPEVTQTPSHQVTQMGQEVILRCVPISNHLYFYWYRQILGQKVEFLVSFYNNEISEKSEIFDDQFSVERPDGSNFTLKIRSTKLEDSAMYFCASSQSTGLGNVLTFGAGSRLTVL.

This rearrangement joins TRBV4-1 to TRBJ1-1; perhaps TRBD1 as D (6 bases). The CDR3 is 16 amino acids. V was cut by 2 bases and J by 10 bases, with 23 bases left in between. Germline CDR1 reads MGHRA; CDR2 reads YSYEKL. This CDR3 reads CASSQLAQGPVRGAFF. The CDR3 DNA is TGCGCCAGCAGCCAATTGGCCCAGGGGCCCGTGAGGGGAGCTTTCTTT.

V usage is TRBV18 and J usage is TRBJ1-2; 8 bases match TRBD1. This CDR3 has 15 amino acids. The V gene's germline CDR1 is KGHSH and CDR2 LQKENI. V dropped 4 bases and J dropped 7; count of bases not matched to a gene: 11. As DNA, the CDR3 is TGTGCCAGCTCACTGGACAGGGTCGAGTTAGGTGGCTACACCTTC. It translates to CASSLDRVELGGYTF.

The chain links TRBV29-1 to TRBJ2-5; maybe TRBD1 (6 bases). The ends were cut back, 5 bases at V and 1 base at J, with 11 bases in the middle. The germline CDR1 and CDR2 sequences are SQVTM and ANQGSEA. There are 13 residues in the CDR3. CDR3 sequence: CSVHRQVQETQYF. In nucleotides, the CDR3 is TGCAGCGTTCATAGACAGGTCCAAGAGACCCAGTACTTC.

This chain joins TRBV5-1 and TRBJ1-4, with 8 bases aligning to TRBD1. CDR3 length equals 15 residues. Per germline, CDR1 SGHRS and CDR2 YFSETQ. J lost 8 bases, V lost 3 bases, and 9 bases had no gene match. CDR3 region: CASSSDRGLGEKLFF. The CDR3 nucleotides read TGCGCCAGCAGCTCCGACAGGGGACTTGGGGAAAAACTGTTTTTT.

V is TRBV5-6 and J is TRBJ2-5; D may be TRBD1 (5 bases). Germline CDR1 SGHDT, CDR2 YYEEEE. The germline V and J ends were trimmed by 4 bases and 3 bases, with 19 bases remaining between them. The length of the CDR3 is 16 residues. Here the CDR3 reads CASSAGGGQGKETQYF. CDR3 sequence (DNA): TGTGCCAGCAGCGCCGGTGGTGGGCAGGGCAAAGAGACCCAGTACTTC.

This chain links TRBV7-2 with TRBJ2-5; 8 positions agree with TRBD2. J lost 4 bases, V lost 7 bases, and 5 bases had no gene match. This CDR3 region has 13 residues. Germline assignment: CDR1 SGHTA and CDR2 FQGNSA. The CDR3 coding sequence is TGTGCCAGCACCCAGAGCGGGGGAGAGACCCAGTACTTC. Translation gives CASTQSGGETQYF.

J is TRBJ1-2 and V is TRBV5-1; 8 nucleotides align to TRBD1. CDR1 SGHRS and CDR2 YFSETQ come from the germline V gene. This CDR3 is 14 amino acids long. Unmatched junction bases numbered 9, after V lost 4 bases and J lost 7 bases. CDR3 nucleotides: TGCGCCAGCAGCACAACAGGGGGTGATCGTGGCTACACCTTC. As protein: CASSTTGGDRGYTF.

The chain joins TRBV6-2 or TRBV6-3 to TRBJ2-7, with D maybe TRBD2 (5 bases). Germline V lookup: CDR1 MNHEY, CDR2 SVGEGT. The V and J ends lost 5 bases and 3 bases respectively, with 17 bases between them. The CDR3 has 15 residues. The CDR3 is CASSKDFPNYYEQYF. CDR3 bases: TGTGCCAGCAGTAAGGACTTCCCCAATTACTACGAGCAGTACTTC.

V is TRBV25-1 and J is TRBJ2-5; 14 nucleotides align to TRBD2. This CDR3 comprises 18 residues. Germline V CDR1 and CDR2: MGHDK, SYGVNS. V dropped 2 bases and J dropped 3; count of bases not matched to a gene: 8. This CDR3 is CASSEVGLAGGREETQYF. The CDR3 nucleotides are TGTGCCAGCAGTGAAGTAGGACTAGCGGGAGGCCGAGAAGAGACCCAGTACTTC. The full variable domain, its missing parts supplied by reference TRBV25-1 and TRBJ2-5, is EADIYQTPRYLVIGTGKKITLECSQTMGHDKMYWYQQDPGMELHLIHYSYGVNSTEKGDLSSESTVSRIRTEHFPLTLESARPSHTSQYLCASSEVGLAGGREETQYFGPGTRLLVL.

The chain has TRBV6-6 and TRBJ1-1, with a weak D call TRBD1 (5 bases). From germline, CDR1 is MNHNY and CDR2 SVGAGI (reference sequence). There are 13 residues in the CDR3. V gave up 0 bases and J gave up 4 bases, with 6 bases separating them. This CDR3 reads CASSYSQGTEAFF. The DNA for the CDR3 is TGTGCCAGCAGTTACTCCCAGGGCACTGAAGCTTTCTTT.

The chain has TRBV4-3 and TRBJ2-2; tentatively, D is TRBD2 (6 bases). Trimming pared 1 base from V and 11 bases from J, leaving 17 bases between. This CDR3 has 15 residues. Germline V gene sequence: CDR1 LGHNA, CDR2 YSLEER. The chain's CDR3 is CASSQVSPGEAELFF. CDR3 in DNA: TGCGCCAGCAGCCAAGTTTCCCCGGGGGAGGCTGAGCTGTTTTTT.

The CDR3 loop reads CASRTGDYSNQPQHF. The CDR3 nucleotides read TGTGCCAGCAGGACAGGAGATTATAGCAATCAGCCCCAGCATTTT. The V gene is TRBV2, the J gene TRBJ1-5; TRBD1 might be the D (6 bases). The CDR3 extends over 15 amino acids. Trimming took 6 bases from V and 0 from J, leaving 12 bases between them. The germline CDR1 and CDR2 sequences are SNHLY and FYNNEI.

The J gene is TRBJ1-1, the V gene TRBV19; D not certain. CDR1 is LNHDA and CDR2 is SQIVND in the germline V gene (reference sequence). V lost 9 bases to trimming and J lost 3 bases, with 14 bases between them. The CDR3 has 13 amino acids. In nucleotides, the CDR3 is TGTGCCAGCAGCATATTGCGGGACACTGAAGCTTTCTTT. Protein product: CASSILRDTEAFF.

The genes are TRBV4-1 and TRBJ1-1; D gene uncertain. Germline CDR1 reads MGHRA; CDR2 reads YSYEKL. The CDR3 spans 17 residues. V lost 4 bases and J 3 bases, leaving 21 bases between the germline ends. CDR3 sequence reads: CASSRGFIRGRDTEAFF. The CDR3 DNA reads as TGCGCCAGCAGCCGCGGTTTTATTCGGGGTAGAGACACTGAAGCTTTCTTT.

The chain has TRBV18 and TRBJ1-2; 7 nucleotides line up with TRBD1. V was clipped by 6 bases and J by 5 bases; unmatched bases: 12. Germline CDR1 and CDR2: KGHSH and LQKENI. This CDR3 region has 15 residues. DNA for the CDR3: TGTGCCAGCTCGGCTAAGACAGGGTTGGAATATGGCTACACCTTC. Translating it yields CASSAKTGLEYGYTF. Full variable domain (remainder filled in from reference TRBV18 and TRBJ1-2): NAGVMQNPRHLVRRRGQEARLRCSPMKGHSHVYWYRQLPEEGLKFMVYLQKENIIDESGMPKERFSAEFPKEGPSILRIQQVVRGDSAAYFCASSAKTGLEYGYTFGSGTRLTVV.

This chain connects TRBV2 to TRBJ2-3; D is ambiguous. Germline-derived CDR1 and CDR2 are SNHLY and FYNNEI. V was cut by 1 base and J by 2 bases, with 7 bases left in between. The CDR3 spans 14 residues. The chain's CDR3 is CASSEGSYTDTQYF. The CDR3, as DNA: TGTGCCAGCAGTGAAGGCAGTTACACAGATACGCAGTATTTT.

The J gene is TRBJ2-1, the V gene TRBV11-2, with a possible D match to TRBD1 (5 bases). The CDR3 extends over 13 amino acids. Per germline, CDR1 SGHAT and CDR2 FQNNGV. V shed 1 base and J shed 5 bases, with 6 bases lying between them. CDR3 amino acids: CASSLGRDNEQFF. CDR3 sequence (DNA): TGTGCCAGCAGCTTAGGCAGGGACAATGAGCAGTTCTTC.

The V call is TRBV11-2, the J call TRBJ1-4; a possible D gene is TRBD1 (6 bases). The V gene's germline CDR1 is SGHAT and CDR2 FQNNGV. The V gene lost 1 base and the J gene lost 10 bases, with 19 bases spanning the gap. The CDR3 extends over 16 amino acids. CDR3 DNA sequence: TGTGCCAGCAGCTTAGGGCGGGGAGGGGGATTGGCAAAACTGTTTTTT. Translating it yields CASSLGRGGGLAKLFF.

About this clone: Other DNA sequences of this sample code for an identical CDR3. This chain connects TRBV7-2 to TRBJ2-5; no clear D gene. This CDR3 is 13 amino acids long. In germline, CDR1 is SGHTA, CDR2 FQGNSA. V shed 6 bases and J shed 2 bases, with 10 bases lying between them. The CDR3, as DNA: TGTGCCAGCAGTTCCCAGGTTCAAGAGACCCAGTACTTC. This encodes CASSSQVQETQYF.

The J gene is TRBJ1-6, the V gene TRBV28; 7 bases are a match to TRBD1. Trimming at V came to 6 bases and at J to 13 bases, leaving 12 bases not matched to a gene. CDR3 length equals 14 residues. Looked up from germline, CDR1 is MDHEN and CDR2 is SYDVKM. The CDR3 region has the DNA TGTGCCAGCAGCCCCGGGACAGTTATTCTGCCCCTCCACTTT. Translation: CASSPGTVILPLHF.

The chain couples TRBV5-1 to TRBJ1-5; 8 bases are shared with TRBD1. This CDR3 is 14 amino acids long. Germline V lookup: CDR1 SGHRS, CDR2 YFSETQ. J lost 7 bases, V lost 3 bases, and 6 bases had no gene match. The CDR3 sequence: CASSSGQGGQPQHF. The CDR3 DNA sequence: TGCGCCAGCAGCTCCGGACAGGGTGGGCAGCCCCAGCATTTT.

In this sample, this clone turned up a few times. The J gene is TRBJ2-2, the V gene TRBV19; TRBD1 aligns across 11 bases. V lost 5 bases and J lost 4; bases outside the gene matches: 12. The V gene's germline CDR1 is LNHDA and CDR2 SQIVND (reference sequence). This CDR3 contains 18 residues. CDR3 nucleotides: TGTGCCAGTAGTGCTGCCCACGGGACAGGGGGTTTCACCGGGGAGCTGTTTTTT. Translation gives CASSAAHGTGGFTGELFF.

The rearrangement uses TRBV5-1 and TRBJ1-4; D is perhaps TRBD1 (5 bases). From germline, CDR1 is SGHRS and CDR2 YFSETQ. V lost 4 bases, J lost 0 bases, and 10 bases lay in between. The CDR3 covers 15 residues. The DNA for the CDR3 is TGCGCCAGCAGCCTCGACAGTGCAACTAATGAAAAACTGTTTTTT. Translation gives CASSLDSATNEKLFF.

The V call is TRBV7-2, the J call TRBJ1-5, with a possible D match to TRBD1 (5 bases). CDR1 is SGHTA and CDR2 is FQGNSA in the germline V gene. This CDR3 comprises 15 residues. V was clipped by 0 bases and J by 7 bases, with 13 bases between them. In DNA form, the CDR3 reads TGTGCCAGCAGCTTAGCGGAGGGGAGGAGGCAGCCCCAGCATTTT. Encoded protein: CASSLAEGRRQPQHF.

This clone has a handful of counts. V and J are TRBV5-1 and TRBJ2-7; tentatively, D is TRBD1 (6 bases). CDR3 size: 14 residues. The V and J ends lost 2 bases and 7 bases respectively, with 16 bases between them. Germline V gene data show CDR1 as SGHRS and CDR2 as YFSETQ. DNA for the CDR3: TGCGCCAGCAGCTTAGGGACACCCTCTTTAGAGCAGTACTTC. This codes for CASSLGTPSLEQYF.

The chain recombines TRBV24-1 with TRBJ2-5; 7 bases agree with TRBD1. CDR1 is KGHDR, CDR2 SFDVKD, per germline. This CDR3 has 14 residues. V dropped 4 bases and J dropped 5; count of bases not matched to a gene: 6. CDR3 loop: CATSDPDRTETQYF. The CDR3 coding sequence is TGTGCCACCAGTGACCCGGACAGGACGGAGACCCAGTACTTC.